This T cell receptor (beta chain) stems from a study of T cell responses to AZD1222 COVID-19 vaccine. Produced via immunoSEQ multiplex PCR; TCRdb's table is partial and in-frame only. The table lists just under 150,000 clones, roughly 87% of them singletons. The sequence came from an adult who received the MenACWY meningococcal vaccine as a control. The sequenced sample was peripheral blood, obtained 28 days after the second dose of the MenACWY control vaccine.

The DNA for the CDR3 is TGTGCCAGCAGTCGAAGCCAGGCCGGCGGGAACACTGAAGCTTTCTTT. Protein product: CASSRSQAGGNTEAFF. The V gene is TRBV28, the J gene TRBJ1-1; no firm D call. The CDR3 runs to 16 residues. Germline-derived CDR1 and CDR2 are MDHEN and SYDVKM. The V end lost 5 bases, the J end lost 1 base, and 17 bases lay between the germline ends. Based on the CDR3 plus reference TRBV28 and TRBJ1-1, the full variable domain is DVKVTQSSRYLVKRTGEKVFLECVQDMDHENMFWYRQDPGLGLRLIYFSYDVKMKEKGDIPEGYSVSREKKERFSLILESASTNQTSMYLCASSRSQAGGNTEAFFGQGTRLTVV.